These T cell receptor beta chains were read from a single sample in a study of sequential checkpoint blockade in melanoma. The repertoire was sequenced with immunoSEQ multiplex PCR; TCRdb's copy has only in-frame clones and lacks some. The sample has about 37,000 clones, approximately 30% seen once. This specimen was tumor tissue (inferred from file names), taken from a patient given nivolumab and ipilimumab in sequence. These receptors came from a human donor with melanoma. CDR3s include the opening cysteine and the closing phenylalanine or tryptophan. A D gene is named only where the DNA matches it firmly. A clone size is listed for some rows: how often the clone was seen (once, few, many), or a class if it is expanded.

j_call	cdr3_length	v_call	clone_size	d_call	cdr3_aa	cdr3_nt
TRBJ2-3	14	TRBV30	-	-	CASTVSGYTDTQYF	TGTGCCTCAACGGTTTCGGGTTACACAGATACGCAGTATTTT
TRBJ1-1	14	TRBV18	-	TRBD1	CASSPRDSNTEAFF	TGTGCCAGCTCACCCCGGGACAGTAACACTGAAGCTTTCTTT
TRBJ2-1	13	TRBV9	-	-	CASSQTSYNEQFF	TGTGCCAGCAGCCAGACTAGCTACAATGAGCAGTTCTTC
TRBJ1-3	14	TRBV19	-	TRBD1	CASSGTGAGNTIYF	TGTGCCAGTAGCGGGACAGGGGCCGGAAACACCATATATTTT
TRBJ2-5	14	TRBV12-5	-	TRBD1	CASGLGTGGETQYF	TGTGCTAGTGGCCTAGGGACAGGAGGGGAGACCCAGTACTTC
TRBJ1-5	17	TRBV15	few	-	CATSRAPPGARSDAQHF	TGTGCCACCAGCAGAGCCCCGCCAGGCGCCCGGAGTGATGCCCAGCATTTT
TRBJ1-4	15	TRBV6-8	few	-	CASSGRDSKGGKLFF	TGTGCCAGCAGTGGCCGGGACTCCAAGGGGGGAAAACTGTTTTTT
TRBJ1-1	16	TRBV14	few	-	CASSQASPKGNTEAFF	TGTGCCAGCAGCCAAGCGTCGCCTAAGGGGAACACTGAAGCTTTCTTT
TRBJ2-1	15	TRBV7-7	few	-	CASSRRGLIYNEQFF	TGTGCCAGCAGCCGGCGGGGTCTGATATACAATGAGCAGTTCTTC
TRBJ2-7	12	TRBV6-8	few	-	CASEGSSYEQYF	TGTGCCAGCGAGGGCAGCTCCTACGAGCAGTACTTC
TRBJ1-5	14	TRBV6-8	-	TRBD1	CASSSGTQGGPQHF	TGTGCCAGCAGCTCCGGGACGCAGGGGGGGCCCCAGCATTTT
TRBJ1-6	16	TRBV19	-	TRBD1	CASSPGTGGFGSPLHF	TGTGCCAGTAGTCCCGGGACAGGGGGCTTTGGATCACCCCTCCACTTT
TRBJ1-5	14	TRBV25-1	once	-	CASSDLRSTQPQHF	TGTGCCAGCAGTGATTTACGCTCCACTCAGCCCCAGCATTTT
TRBJ2-1	13	TRBV7-1	many	-	CASSPRQRNEQFF	TGTGCCAGCAGCCCCAGGCAGCGCAATGAGCAGTTCTTC
TRBJ1-3	14	TRBV5-1	-	-	CASSLAVSGNTIYF	TGCGCCAGCAGCTTGGCCGTATCTGGAAACACCATATATTTT
TRBJ2-7	14	TRBV18	-	-	CASSPSPQSHEQYF	TGTGCCAGCTCACCAAGTCCCCAAAGCCACGAGCAGTACTTC
TRBJ1-1	16	TRBV9	few	-	CASSVNQLQVNTEAFF	TGTGCCAGCAGCGTAAATCAACTACAGGTGAACACTGAAGCTTTCTTT
TRBJ2-1	16	TRBV18	-	-	CASSPPSQGTYNEQFF	TGTGCCAGCTCACCACCGTCACAGGGTACCTACAATGAGCAGTTCTTC
TRBJ2-1	16	TRBV23-1	-	TRBD2	CASSQVAGGLMDEQFF	TGCGCCAGCAGCCAAGTAGCGGGGGGGCTGATGGATGAGCAGTTCTTC
TRBJ2-1	16	TRBV5-1	-	TRBD1	CASTLNRGRRGDEQFF	TGCGCCAGCACCCTTAACAGGGGGCGCCGGGGGGATGAGCAGTTCTTC
TRBJ1-1	15	TRBV11-3	many	-	CASSLVRIMNTEAFF	TGTGCCAGCAGCTTAGTAAGAATCATGAACACTGAAGCTTTCTTT
TRBJ2-1	15	TRBV19	-	TRBD2	CASSPGKRGRNEQFF	TGTGCCAGTAGCCCAGGAAAGCGGGGGCGAAATGAGCAGTTCTTC
TRBJ2-2	14	TRBV6-8	few	TRBD1	CASKGQGSTGELFF	TGTGCCAGCAAGGGACAGGGGAGCACCGGGGAGCTGTTTTTT
TRBJ2-7	16	TRBV9	-	-	CASSSKGTDLTYEQYF	TGTGCCAGCAGCTCCAAGGGGACGGATTTAACCTACGAGCAGTACTTC
TRBJ1-5	15	TRBV11-3	many	-	CASSLGQYSNQPQHF	TGTGCCAGCAGCTTAGGGCAGTATAGCAATCAGCCCCAGCATTTT
TRBJ1-5	15	TRBV11-3	many	TRBD1	CASSLGTGNWQPQHF	TGTGCCAGCAGCCTCGGGACAGGGAACTGGCAGCCCCAGCATTTT
TRBJ2-1	15	TRBV11-3	few	-	CASSLGGRGIGEQFF	TGTGCCAGCAGCTTAGGTGGCAGGGGAATTGGAGAGCAGTTCTTC
TRBJ2-7	13	TRBV10-2	-	TRBD2	CASSATSHYEQYF	TGCGCCAGCAGTGCGACTAGCCACTACGAGCAGTACTTC
TRBJ2-3	15	TRBV18	-	-	CASSGRLGVPDTQYF	TGTGCCAGCTCAGGTCGTTTGGGAGTTCCAGATACGCAGTATTTT
TRBJ1-2	15	TRBV6-8	few	-	CAISDGGIGTYGYTF	TGTGCCATCAGCGATGGGGGAATCGGGACCTATGGCTACACCTTC
TRBJ2-1	12	TRBV10-3	-	-	CAISESNNEQFF	TGTGCCATCAGTGAGTCGAACAATGAGCAGTTCTTC
TRBJ1-4	17	TRBV9	few	-	CASSVGLTEGRGEKLFF	TGTGCCAGCAGCGTAGGGTTAACAGAGGGACGGGGTGAAAAACTGTTTTTT
TRBJ2-7	15	TRBV7-5	few	-	CASSSIGGGPYEQYF	TGTGCCAGCAGCTCTATCGGGGGAGGGCCCTACGAGCAGTACTTC
TRBJ2-7	15	TRBV28	-	TRBD1	CASSIPGTATYEQYF	TGTGCCAGCAGTATCCCCGGGACAGCAACCTACGAGCAGTACTTC
TRBJ2-2	16	TRBV6-8	-	TRBD1	CASSAGGTGNTGELFF	TGTGCCAGCAGTGCAGGAGGGACAGGGAACACCGGGGAGCTGTTTTTT
TRBJ1-1	12	TRBV18	-	TRBD1	CASSRDRVEAFF	TGTGCCAGCTCACGAGACAGGGTTGAAGCTTTCTTT